A single T cell receptor beta chain is shown here with its context. Its antigen is still unknown. These data are taken from a study of T cell repertoires in aging, cancer and after chemotherapy. The study, taken as a whole, reports: Across the chemotherapy interval, each cancer cohort showed higher median generation probability, suggesting thymic rebound.

The CDR3 totals 14 residues. Germline CDR1 reads DFQATT; CDR2 reads SNEGSKA (reference sequence). The template was genomic DNA from peripheral blood, not RNA. Multiplex touch-down PCR with TRB-A/B primers amplified rearranged V-D-J TRB sequences. TCRdb redid the calling of the multiplex PCR reads with MiXCR, one entry per CDR3 protein. The top ten hold approximately 13% of the sample, which has some 9,000 distinct CDR3 sequences, 35% to 50% seen once. Specimen: blood. V is TRBV20-1 and J is TRBJ2-3; the match to TRBD2 covers 11 bases. This sequence was found in a human donor with a solid tumor. CDR3 residues: CTLAGGPSTDTQYF. Here the CDR3 DNA reads TGCACTTTAGCGGGAGGGCCTAGCACAGATACGCAGTATTTT.